A single sample is the source of the 9 T cell receptor beta chains below, sequenced in a study of T-cell memory formation after mild COVID-19. TCRdb called the 5' RACE reads again in MiXCR, with one record for every CDR3 protein. This sample yields 190,000 or so distinct CDR3 sequences, of which roughly 23% are seen a single time; 20% to 25% belongs to the top ten. Sequenced sample: PBMCs or a T cell subset sorted from them (not recorded which). The receptors originated from an adult woman who had mild COVID-19 (a few samples of this study predate the infection). Cell type and time point are not known.

V is TRBV5-1 and J is TRBJ1-2; maybe TRBD1 (5 bases). V was shortened by 0 bases and J by 6 bases, with 12 bases between the two germline ends. The CDR3 is made up of 14 amino acids. The V gene's germline CDR1 is SGHRS and CDR2 YFSETQ. The CDR3 region has the DNA TGCGCCAGCAGCTTGGCCGGGACCCCGGATGGCTACACCTTC. Translated, it gives CASSLAGTPDGYTF.

The J gene is TRBJ2-5, the V gene TRBV10-3, with D tentatively TRBD1 or TRBD2 (6 bases each). This CDR3 is 13 amino acids long. Trimming pared 3 bases from V and 5 bases from J, leaving 10 bases between. Germline CDR1 and CDR2: ENHRY and SYGVKD. As DNA, the CDR3 is TGTGCCATCAGTGATACAGGGAGGGAGACCCAGTACTTC. It yields the protein CAISDTGRETQYF.

This chain uses TRBV4-3 with TRBJ2-1; 14 positions agree with TRBD2. After removal of 4 bases from V and 8 bases from J, the junction contained 1 base not matched to a gene. The CDR3 sequence is 14 residues long. Germline V gene lookup returns CDR1 LGHNA and CDR2 YSLEER. The CDR3 nucleotides read TGCGCCAGCAGCCTGACTAGCGGGAGGGATGAGCAGTTCTTC. As protein: CASSLTSGRDEQFF.

The chain joins TRBV7-9 to TRBJ2-1; TRBD1 agrees at 8 bases. This CDR3 has 16 residues. The V segment lost 4 bases and the J segment 1 base; nucleotides outside the gene matches: 6. Per the germline V gene, CDR1 is SEHNR and CDR2 is FQNEAQ (reference sequence). CDR3 nucleotides: TGTGCCAGCAGCTATCAGGGGGCGCGGTCCTACAATGAGCAGTTCTTC. Encoded protein: CASSYQGARSYNEQFF.

The chain has TRBV24-1 and TRBJ2-5; D unresolved. There are 14 residues in the CDR3. V was clipped by 4 bases and J by 0 bases, with 8 bases between them. Germline V CDR1 and CDR2: KGHDR, SFDVKD. CDR3 sequence reads: CATSDDGYQETQYF. In nucleotides, the CDR3 is TGTGCCACCAGTGACGACGGCTACCAAGAGACCCAGTACTTC.

This clonotype has just a few counts. This chain joins TRBV7-8 and TRBJ2-1; D gene ambiguous. Germline V lookup: CDR1 SGHVS, CDR2 FQNEAQ. V lost 3 bases and J lost 6, with 6 bases in between. This CDR3 is 12 amino acids long. The CDR3: CASSFNSNEQFF. CDR3 in DNA: TGTGCCAGCAGCTTTAACAGCAATGAGCAGTTCTTC.

The chain employs TRBV9 and TRBJ1-1, with 8 positions matching TRBD1. This CDR3 spans 15 amino acids. Germline lookup yields CDR1 SGDLS and CDR2 YYNGEE. V lost 3 bases to trimming and J lost 5 bases; unmatched junction nucleotides: 9. The CDR3 loop reads CASSDPHTGGTEAFF. As DNA, the CDR3 is TGTGCCAGCAGCGACCCTCACACAGGGGGGACTGAAGCTTTCTTT.

The gene calls are TRBV2 and TRBJ1-3; tentatively, D is TRBD1 (6 bases). CDR1 SNHLY and CDR2 FYNNEI come from the germline V gene. V lost 4 bases, J lost 16 bases, and 11 bases lay in between. The CDR3 has 10 amino acids. The CDR3 protein is CASSVGGCYF. DNA for the CDR3: TGTGCCAGCAGTGTAGGGGGTTGCTATTTT.

This clonotype was seen a few times. The chain is built from TRBV12-3 or TRBV12-4 and TRBJ2-5; D gene uncertain. Trimming left V 3 bases short and J 1 base short, with 6 bases between. The CDR3 contains 13 residues. The CDR3 sequence is CASSFQAQETQYF. The CDR3 region has the DNA TGTGCCAGCAGTTTTCAGGCCCAAGAGACCCAGTACTTC.